This entry concerns a single T cell receptor beta chain. This likely traces to a read error, being one base from a far larger clone. Arm-PCR of CDR3 regions and iRepertoire HTBI primers were the basis on which TCR beta libraries were built. Original analysis: Identification of gene segments yielded approximately 62 TRBV and about 14 TRBJ across samples. TCRdb reprocessed the multiplex PCR reads via MiXCR and lists one record per CDR3 protein. None of the V and J calls come from the authors' own analysis; TCRdb made them. The sample consists of some 250,000 distinct CDR3 sequences, 18% of them appearing once. V was clipped by 7 bases and J by 1 base, with 16 bases between them. The CDR3 sequence is 15 residues long. CDR1 is LGHNA, CDR2 YSLEER, per germline. Time point meaning: newly diagnosed GD, antithyroid drugs for less than 3 months. Scientists built the TCR library using RNA that was extracted from PBMCs.

The data stem from a study of regulatory T cells in long-lasting Graves disease. This sample was also put to use in a study of T cells in Graves' hyperthyroidism and ophthalmopathy. As that study records: Researchers report that a 13 V-J model separated ophthalmopathy from stable hyperthyroidism. The model forecast ophthalmopathy, anticipating it by a median roughly 6 months before onset.

The origin of this receptor is a woman in her thirties with Graves disease. V is TRBV4-3 and J is TRBJ1-1; D call uncertain. The starting material was peripheral blood mononuclear cells (PBMCs), obtained at new diagnosis, from a patient treated with antithyroid drugs. Here the CDR3 DNA reads TGCGCCAGCAACCCTACCGGACGGACGAACACTGAAGCTTTCTTT. Protein product: CASNPTGRTNTEAFF.